Described below is a single TCR beta chain sequence and its context. This sample was included in a study of blood T cell repertoires in COVID-19. TCRdb's copy holds only in-frame clones and misses some; the assay was immunoSEQ multiplex PCR. The sample includes tens of thousands of clones, around 81% of them seen just once. The CDR3 is made up of 15 amino acids. Germline CDR1 and CDR2: LGHNA and YSLEER. Trimming removed 0 bases from V and 10 bases from J, with 15 bases in between. The sequenced material came from peripheral blood. The receptor was derived from an elderly man with COVID-19, enrolled during active disease. The chain links TRBV4-3 to TRBJ1-4; no definite D call. CDR3 coding DNA: TGCGCCAGCAGCCAAGAGAGGTCCAGCTTCGGAAAACTGTTTTTT. Protein product: CASSQERSSFGKLFF.